The 20 T cell receptor beta chains given below trace back to one sample, sequenced in a study of CD8+CD57+ T cells in acquired aplastic anemia. Sequencing was done on patients that had shown CD8+CD57+ cell expansion by flow cytometry. The TCR beta profiling, which covered VDJ combination and CDR3 sequence, was carried out using genomic DNA as the template. TCRdb redid the calling of the reads with MiXCR, one entry per CDR3 protein. The table includes just over 450,000 distinct CDR3 sequences, around 33% detected once. The sequencing sample was made of sorted CD4+, CD8+, or CD8+CD57+ T cells (not recorded which) from PBMCs. The receptors were sampled from a human donor with aplastic anemia.

This clonotype was seen repeatedly, ten times or more. The chain uses TRBV24-1 and TRBJ1-2; possibly TRBD1 for D (5 bases). Trimming took 6 bases from V and 6 from J, leaving 10 bases between them. Germline V CDR1 and CDR2: KGHDR, SFDVKD. The CDR3 covers 12 residues. CDR3 in amino acids: CATSSGSDGYTF. In DNA form, the CDR3 reads TGTGCCACCAGTTCAGGGTCGGATGGCTACACCTTC.

This clonotype was picked up many times. V and J are TRBV10-3 and TRBJ2-1; 7 bases line up with TRBD1. The CDR3 runs to 14 residues. CDR1 is ENHRY, CDR2 SYGVKD, per germline. V was pared by 5 bases and J by 5 bases, with 6 bases of the junction left unmatched. The CDR3: CAISSWTGDNEQFF. The DNA for the CDR3 is TGTGCCATCAGTTCGTGGACAGGCGACAATGAGCAGTTCTTC.

This chain joins TRBV3-1 and TRBJ2-7; D possibly corresponds to TRBD1 (6 bases). Per the germline V gene, CDR1 is LGHDT and CDR2 is YNNKEL (reference sequence). CDR3 size: 14 residues. With 0 bases removed from V and 3 bases from J, the gap between germline ends came to 9 bases. CDR3 sequence (DNA): TGTGCCAGCAGCCAAGAGACAGGCAACTACGAGCAGTACTTC. It is translated as CASSQETGNYEQYF.

The chain uses TRBV7-2 and TRBJ2-2; maybe TRBD2 (6 bases). From germline, CDR1 is SGHTA and CDR2 FQGNSA. The ends were cut back, 7 bases at V and 4 bases at J, with 16 bases in the middle. The CDR3 is 15 residues long. CDR3 in amino acids: CASTQVRGSTGELFF. CDR3 coding DNA: TGTGCCAGCACCCAGGTTCGGGGGAGCACCGGGGAGCTGTTTTTT.

There are a few counts of this clonotype. The chain links TRBV4-1 to TRBJ2-7; 9 bases match TRBD1. CDR1 MGHRA and CDR2 YSYEKL come from the germline V gene. The CDR3 consists of 17 residues. V gave up 2 bases and J gave up 3 bases; unmatched junction bases: 11. The CDR3 region has the DNA TGCGCCAGCAGCCAACCCGCCCGGGACAGGGCTTACTACGAGCAGTACTTC. It codes for CASSQPARDRAYYEQYF.

This clonotype appeared a few times. This sequence joins TRBV7-2 and TRBJ1-1; 9 bases line up with TRBD1. The CDR3 totals 15 residues. In germline, CDR1 is SGHTA, CDR2 FQGNSA. Trimming removed 6 bases from V and 7 bases from J; junction bases left unmatched: 12. CDR3 in DNA: TGTGCCAGCAGTCGTGGACAGGGGACATCATATGAAGCTTTCTTT. This translates into CASSRGQGTSYEAFF.

Comments on this clonotype: An end of the junction differs from the germline gene, which may be a read error. The rearrangement links TRBV20-1 to TRBJ1-3; possible D gene TRBD1, 5 bases. Germline CDR1 reads DFQATT; CDR2 reads SNEGSKA (reference sequence). This CDR3 is built from 13 residues. The CDR3 coding sequence is TGCAGTGCTAGTTGGGGGTCTGGAAACGCCATATATTTT. Encoded protein: CSASWGSGNAIYF.

This clonotype appeared many times. The chain employs TRBV25-1 and TRBJ1-3, with D perhaps TRBD1 (6 bases). CDR3 length equals 16 residues. Trimming removed 1 base at V and 0 bases at J, with 10 bases between. The germline CDR1 and CDR2 sequences are MGHDK and SYGVNS. In DNA form, the CDR3 reads TGTGCCAGCAGTGAATCAGGACAGCTCTCTGGAAACACCATATATTTT. Residues: CASSESGQLSGNTIYF.

This clonotype was picked up many times. The rearrangement uses TRBV7-3 and TRBJ2-6; D is unclear. Germline-derived CDR1 and CDR2 are SGHTA and FQGTGA. The ends were cut back, 5 bases at V and 2 bases at J, with 10 bases in the middle. The CDR3 has 15 residues. The CDR3 sequence: CASSKPRPGANVLTF. The CDR3 region has the DNA TGTGCCAGCAGCAAACCTCGTCCTGGGGCCAACGTCCTGACTTTC.

This clonotype was seen at least ten times. The J gene is TRBJ1-6, the V gene TRBV7-3; D is unclear. CDR3 length: 15 amino acids. Per the germline V gene, CDR1 is SGHTA and CDR2 is FQGTGA. Trimming shortened V by 5 bases and J by 0 bases, and 8 bases separated the two germline ends. In DNA form, the CDR3 reads TGTGCCAGCAGCGGAGGGTCCTCCTATAATTCACCCCTCCACTTT. Its translation is CASSGGSSYNSPLHF.

This rearrangement joins TRBV29-1 to TRBJ1-2; weak D call: TRBD1 (6 bases). The CDR3 is 13 residues long. Between the trimmed V and J ends, which lost 7 bases and 2 bases, there was a span of 14 bases. Germline assignment: CDR1 SQVTM and CDR2 ANQGSEA. CDR3 sequence (DNA): TGCAGCGCCCTAGACAGGTTAAACTATGGCTACACCTTC. Translated, it gives CSALDRLNYGYTF.

The chain recombines TRBV3-1 with TRBJ1-2; D call uncertain. Germline V gene sequence: CDR1 LGHDT, CDR2 YNNKEL (reference sequence). The CDR3 covers 13 residues. Between the trimmed V and J ends, which lost 0 bases and 4 bases, there was a span of 6 bases. CDR3 DNA: TGTGCCAGCAGCCAAGACAGCCCCTATGGCTACACCTTC. Translated, it gives CASSQDSPYGYTF.

This clonotype was seen a single time. The junction departs from germline at one end; a sequencing error may be responsible. The gene calls are TRBV30 and TRBJ1-6; no clear D gene. The length of the CDR3 is 12 residues. Germline V gene lookup returns CDR1 GTSNPN and CDR2 SVGIG (reference sequence). CDR3: CAWSKDFSPLHF. In nucleotides, the CDR3 is TGTGCTTGGAGCAAGGACTTTTCACCCCTCCACTTT. Drawing the rest from reference TRBV30 and TRBJ1-6, the complete variable domain is SQTIHQWPATLVQPVGSPLSLECTVEGTSNPNLYWYRQAAGRGLQLLFYSVGIGQISSEVPQNLSASRPQDRQFILSSKKLLLSDSGFYLCAWSKDFSPLHFGNGTRLTVT.

The J gene is TRBJ2-5, the V gene TRBV19; TRBD2 might be the D (6 bases). The V and J ends lost 7 bases and 9 bases respectively, with 15 bases between them. Germline CDR1 LNHDA, CDR2 SQIVND (reference sequence). This CDR3 is 12 amino acids long. The CDR3 region is CASTEGNQPQYF. CDR3 nucleotide sequence: TGTGCCAGTACGGAGGGCAATCAGCCCCAGTACTTC.

The chain has TRBV6-1 and TRBJ1-5, with TRBD1 as a possible D gene (5 bases). The germline V gene has CDR1 MNHNS and CDR2 SASEGT. The CDR3 loop spans 15 amino acids. The ends were cut back, 6 bases at V and 0 bases at J, with 12 bases in the middle. CDR3 loop: CASRPDRYSNQPQHF. The CDR3 nucleotides are TGTGCCAGCAGACCAGACAGATATAGCAATCAGCCCCAGCATTTT.

The chain couples TRBV11-1 to TRBJ1-3; D is uncertain. Germline loops: CDR1 SGHAT, CDR2 FQDESV (reference sequence). Deletions cut 5 bases from V and 9 bases from J, with 8 bases between. This CDR3 spans 11 amino acids. CDR3 coding DNA: TGTGCCAGCAGCCGACAAGGCACCATATATTTT. Residues: CASSRQGTIYF.

J is TRBJ2-6 and V is TRBV15; the D call may be TRBD1 or TRBD2 (5 bases each). Germline CDR1 reads LNHNV; CDR2 reads YYDKDF (reference sequence). The CDR3 spans 17 residues. V was clipped by 8 bases and J by 0 bases, with 17 bases between them. DNA for the CDR3: TGTGCCACCCACATGGCCCGGGGCTACTCTGGGGCCAACGTCCTGACTTTC. It is translated as CATHMARGYSGANVLTF.

This clonotype was observed many times. This chain links TRBV19 with TRBJ1-1; 9 bases match TRBD1. The CDR3 is made up of 15 amino acids. Germline CDR1 LNHDA, CDR2 SQIVND (reference sequence). Unmatched junction bases numbered 9, after V lost 6 bases and J lost 4 bases. The CDR3 DNA sequence: TGTGCCAGTAGAAAACAGACAGGGGGGAGCACTGAAGCTTTCTTT. It translates to CASRKQTGGSTEAFF.

A few counts support this clonotype. The J gene is TRBJ1-2, the V gene TRBV6-2 or TRBV6-3, with D uncertain. The ends were cut back, 3 bases at V and 7 bases at J, with 9 bases in the middle. CDR1 and CDR2 (germline): MNHEY, SVGEGT. CDR3 length equals 12 residues. The CDR3 region is CASSYTDRGYTF. In DNA form, the CDR3 reads TGTGCCAGCAGTTATACGGACCGTGGCTACACCTTC.

This clonotype has only a few counts. The rearrangement uses TRBV20-1 and TRBJ1-4; no clear D. CDR1 DFQATT and CDR2 SNEGSKA come from the germline V gene (reference sequence). The CDR3 sequence is 13 residues long. Trimming took 1 base from V and 8 from J, leaving 11 bases between them. CDR3 protein: CSARVEGEEKLFF. The CDR3 DNA reads as TGCAGTGCTAGAGTGGAGGGAGAAGAAAAACTGTTTTTT.